This T cell receptor (beta chain) was obtained from a study of blood T cell repertoires in COVID-19. Background on the study: Researchers got acute and convalescent COVID-19 samples from the United States, Italy and Spain.

CDR1 is LNHNV, CDR2 YYDKDF, per germline (reference sequence). The CDR3 is 16 residues long. With 3 bases clipped from V and 9 bases from J, the junction kept 11 bases outside the gene matches. In the study's own analysis: Amplifying reference gene primers gave estimates of nucleated cell counts. Sequencing used immunoSEQ multiplex PCR; TCRdb keeps in-frame clones, though not all of them. V and J calls and clone size are those listed in that table; D and trimming were worked out from the DNA. The sample has about 33,000 clones; 65% to 90% are singletons. The clonotype comes from a woman of 80 years or more with active or convalescent COVID-19. The chain uses TRBV15 and TRBJ2-1; 10 bases are shared with TRBD2. Sequenced: peripheral blood. The CDR3 spells CATSRGGTSASVEQFF. CDR3 bases: TGTGCCACCAGCAGGGGGGGGACTAGCGCTAGCGTTGAGCAGTTCTTC.